One and the same sample provided the 28 T cell receptor beta chains below, sequenced in a study of cytomegalovirus exposure and HLA in healthy donors (TCRdb year 2017). The library was made by the immunoSEQ multiplex PCR assay. A mixture of 60 forward primers for TCR Vbeta segments and 13 reverse primers for TCR Jbeta segments was used in the multiplex PCR. TCRdb took this table from immuneACCESS and kept in-frame rearrangements with V and J called. Such tables lack part of the clones; where checked against another copy, unresolved V genes explain under half of the gap, and the rest is unexplained. The sample table holds some 110,000 clones, of which over 70% were seen once. Together, the top ten hold 1.3% of the sample. The sample consisted of PBMCs. The receptors were gathered from a man between 40 and 49 years old in good health and CMV-seronegative.

This clone was seen only a few times. The V and J genes are TRBV7-9 and TRBJ1-4; the match to TRBD1 covers 7 bases. There are 16 residues in the CDR3. The V gene's germline CDR1 is SEHNR and CDR2 FQNEAQ (reference sequence). V was clipped by 1 base and J by 4 bases; unmatched bases: 6. In DNA, the CDR3 is TGTGCCAGCAGCTTAGTTCGGCAGGGGGGTAATGAAAAACTGTTTTTT. This encodes CASSLVRQGGNEKLFF.

The J gene is TRBJ2-5, the V gene TRBV5-6; 14 bases line up with TRBD2. The J call may be wrong; the DNA end is better matched by TRBJ2-7. CDR1 is SGHDT, CDR2 YYEEEE, per germline. The length of the CDR3 is 17 residues. The CDR3 DNA sequence: TGTGCCAGCAGCCAGGGACTAGCGGGAGCCAGGGGCTACGAGCAGTACTTC. This sequence encodes CASSQGLAGARGYEQYF.

The V gene is TRBV6-1, the J gene TRBJ2-5; TRBD2 matches 13 bases. The CDR3 extends over 15 amino acids. With V trimmed by 6 bases and J by 4 bases, 5 bases remained unmatched. Germline CDR1 MNHNS, CDR2 SASEGT. The CDR3 nucleotides read TGTGCCAGCAGGAAAGGACTAGCGGGAGCAGAGACCCAGTACTTC. Protein sequence: CASRKGLAGAETQYF.

The chain uses TRBV4-1 and TRBJ2-7; TRBD1 matches 9 bases. After removal of 3 bases from V and 2 bases from J, the junction contained 5 bases not matched to a gene. CDR1 and CDR2 from the germline V gene are MGHRA and YSYEKL. This CDR3 is built from 15 residues. CDR3: CASSQTDRGPYEQYF. As DNA, the CDR3 is TGCGCCAGCAGCCAGACGGACAGGGGCCCCTACGAGCAGTACTTC.

This clone was seen just once. The chain joins TRBV6-5 to TRBJ1-3, with D maybe TRBD1 (5 bases). Trimming stripped 0 bases from V and 0 bases from J, with 6 bases between. The CDR3 spans 15 residues. The V gene's germline CDR1 is MNHEY and CDR2 SVGAGI. Here the CDR3 DNA reads TGTGCCAGCAGTTACTCGGGACTCTCTGGAAACACCATATATTTT. Amino acid sequence: CASSYSGLSGNTIYF.

The chain has TRBV14 and TRBJ2-5, with TRBD2 matching 10 bases. The J call may be mistaken, given a closer DNA end match to TRBJ2-7. Germline V gene lookup returns CDR1 SGHDN and CDR2 FVKESK. CDR3 length equals 18 residues. CDR3 loop: CASSIWAPLAGVSYEQYF. CDR3 DNA sequence: TGTGCCAGCAGCATATGGGCGCCTCTAGCGGGAGTTTCCTACGAGCAGTACTTC.

This clone was picked up one time. CDR3 amino acids: CASSYARDKWPEAFF. The CDR3 bases are TGTGCCAGCAGTTACGCAAGGGACAAATGGCCTGAAGCTTTCTTT. V gene TRBV6-6 combines with J gene TRBJ1-1; possible D gene TRBD1, 6 bases. The CDR3 has 15 amino acids. Germline V gene sequence: CDR1 MNHNY, CDR2 SVGAGI (reference sequence). V was trimmed by 2 bases and J by 6 bases, leaving 16 bases between them.

The chain carries TRBV10-3 and TRBJ2-5, with D unclear. The CDR3 has 14 residues. CDR1 and CDR2 (germline): ENHRY, SYGVKD. V gave up 2 bases and J gave up 7 bases, with 14 bases separating them. CDR3 sequence reads: CAISEPRRFGTQYF. DNA for the CDR3: TGTGCCATCAGTGAGCCTAGAAGATTCGGGACCCAGTACTTC.

This chain uses TRBV18 with TRBJ2-5, with D perhaps matching TRBD1 (6 bases). The assigned J gene may be wrong: the sequence end matches TRBJ2-7 better. This CDR3 has 17 amino acids. The germline gives CDR1 KGHSH, CDR2 LQKENI. CDR3 DNA sequence: TGTGCCAGCTCACCACTCCTTACAGGGTCGGGCTCCTACGAGCAGTACTTC. It specifies CASSPLLTGSGSYEQYF.

In its sample, this clone was seen once. CDR3 sequence reads: CASSQAFRAYSNTGELFF. The CDR3 DNA is TGCGCCAGCAGCCAAGCCTTCAGGGCCTACTCGAACACCGGGGAGCTGTTTTTT. This chain connects TRBV4-3 to TRBJ2-2; a possible D gene is TRBD1 (5 bases). This CDR3 is 18 amino acids long. Trimming cost V 1 base and J 0 bases, with 15 bases left between them. CDR1 LGHNA and CDR2 YSLEER come from the germline V gene.

This chain connects TRBV11-3 to TRBJ2-1, with TRBD2 identical over 12 bases. The CDR3 is 20 residues long. Germline assignment: CDR1 SGHNT and CDR2 YENEEA. J was trimmed by 3 bases and V by 5 bases; bases with no gene match: 17. CDR3 nucleotide sequence: TGTGCCAGCAGCCCCCTCCGGACTAGCGGGGAGACCGATCGCTACAATGAGCAGTTCTTC. The encoded protein is CASSPLRTSGETDRYNEQFF.

The chain uses TRBV14 and TRBJ2-2; D call uncertain. V was trimmed by 2 bases and J by 3 bases, leaving 16 bases between them. The CDR3 is 17 amino acids. Germline V CDR1 and CDR2: SGHDN, FVKESK. In DNA form, the CDR3 reads TGTGCCAGCAGCCAACGGATAACAGCAATTGACACCGGGGAGCTGTTTTTT. Its protein is CASSQRITAIDTGELFF. Filled out from reference TRBV14 and TRBJ2-2, the complete variable domain reads EAGVTQFPSHSVIEKGQTVTLRCDPISGHDNLYWYRRVMGKEIKFLLHFVKESKQDESGMPNNRFLAERTGGTYSTLKVQPAELEDSGVYFCASSQRITAIDTGELFFGEGSRLTVL.

This clone came up once. The chain links TRBV6-5 to TRBJ2-4; D is perhaps TRBD2 (6 bases). The germline CDR1 and CDR2 sequences are MNHEY and SVGAGI. Between the trimmed V and J ends, which lost 4 bases and 0 bases, there was a span of 13 bases. The CDR3 runs to 16 residues. The CDR3 sequence is CASSSPTRLAKNIQYF. CDR3 DNA sequence: TGTGCCAGCAGTTCCCCGACTAGATTAGCCAAAAACATTCAGTACTTC.

The V gene is TRBV5-8, the J gene TRBJ1-2, with TRBD1 as a possible D gene (6 bases). Germline V lookup: CDR1 SGHTS, CDR2 YDEGEE. The CDR3 extends over 15 amino acids. The V end lost 1 base, the J end lost 3 bases, and 13 bases lay between the germline ends. The CDR3 here is CASSLPGEVDYGYTF. The CDR3 DNA follows: TGTGCCAGCAGCTTGCCAGGGGAAGTGGACTATGGCTACACCTTC.

The chain combines TRBV7-8 with TRBJ2-4; no clear D. The CDR3 sequence is 14 residues long. Trimming shortened V by 2 bases and J by 0 bases, and 5 bases separated the two germline ends. Germline V gene data show CDR1 as SGHVS and CDR2 as FQNEAQ. This chain's CDR3 is CASSLRVAKNIQYF. CDR3 nucleotide sequence: TGTGCCAGCAGCTTACGAGTAGCCAAAAACATTCAGTACTTC.

In DNA, the CDR3 is TGTGCCAGCAGCCAAGACATTGGAGGGGCTTCACCCCTCCACTTT. As protein: CASSQDIGGASPLHF. The chain combines TRBV4-2 with TRBJ1-6; a weak D match, TRBD1 (5 bases). V lost 0 bases to trimming and J lost 9 bases, with 12 bases between them. The CDR3 runs 15 residues. In germline, CDR1 is LGHNA, CDR2 YNFKEQ.

The rearrangement links TRBV5-1 to TRBJ2-3, with 10 bases lining up with TRBD2. V trimming: 1 base; J trimming: 1 base; junction bases outside the gene matches: 3. The CDR3 runs to 16 residues. Looked up from germline, CDR1 is SGHRS and CDR2 is YFSETQ. CDR3 nucleotides: TGCGCCAGCAGCTTGACCGGACTAGCGGGCACAGATACGCAGTATTTT. This codes for CASSLTGLAGTDTQYF.

The CDR3 DNA reads TGCGCCAGCAGCTTGGGGGGGCTGTACCAAGAGACCCAGTACTTC. This translates into CASSLGGLYQETQYF. The chain recombines TRBV5-1 with TRBJ2-5, with D possibly TRBD1 on 6 matching bases. The germline gives CDR1 SGHRS, CDR2 YFSETQ. The ends were cut back, 0 bases at V and 0 bases at J, with 9 bases in the middle. The CDR3 length is 15 residues.

The chain couples TRBV7-9 to TRBJ2-7; D is perhaps TRBD2 (7 bases). V lost 5 bases and J lost 2, with 19 bases in between. Germline V gene data show CDR1 as SEHNR and CDR2 as FQNEAQ (reference sequence). The CDR3 spans 16 residues. This CDR3 is CASSTTGGGSTYEQYF. CDR3 nucleotides: TGTGCCAGCAGCACGACTGGCGGGGGCTCTACCTACGAGCAGTACTTC.

As DNA, the CDR3 is TGTGCCAGCAGTGAGAAAATGACTAGCGGGAGTAACTCCTACGAGCAGTACTTC. Translating it yields CASSEKMTSGSNSYEQYF. The V call is TRBV6-1, the J call TRBJ2-7; 12 nucleotides match TRBD2. The V gene end was trimmed by 3 bases and the J gene end by 0 bases; junction bases not matched to a gene: 9. The CDR3 length is 18 residues. CDR1 MNHNS and CDR2 SASEGT come from the germline V gene.

V and J are TRBV2 and TRBJ2-3, with 10 bases matching TRBD2. This CDR3 region has 15 residues. The trim removed 8 bases at V and 3 bases at J, leaving 8 bases unmatched. Germline CDR1 is SNHLY and CDR2 is FYNNEI. CDR3 sequence: CASGGRAGGTDTQYF. CDR3 in DNA: TGTGCCAGCGGCGGCCGAGCGGGGGGGACAGATACGCAGTATTTT.

J is TRBJ2-5 and V is TRBV28, with 12 bases fitting TRBD2. V trimming: 6 bases; J trimming: 5 bases; junction bases outside the gene matches: 4. Germline V lookup: CDR1 MDHEN, CDR2 SYDVKM. This CDR3 region has 14 residues. DNA of the CDR3: TGTGCCAGCAGACTAGCGGGAGGAGTGGAGACCCAGTACTTC. Translation: CASRLAGGVETQYF.

J is TRBJ1-5 and V is TRBV18; TRBD1 matches 8 bases. CDR3 length: 15 residues. CDR1 and CDR2 (germline): KGHSH, LQKENI. Unmatched junction bases numbered 5, after V lost 6 bases and J lost 1 base. The DNA of the CDR3 is TGTGCCAGCTCGGAAGGACAGGGAAGCAATCAGCCCCAGCATTTT. Amino acid sequence: CASSEGQGSNQPQHF. Full variable domain (outside the CDR3, taken from reference TRBV18 and TRBJ1-5): NAGVMQNPRHLVRRRGQEARLRCSPMKGHSHVYWYRQLPEEGLKFMVYLQKENIIDESGMPKERFSAEFPKEGPSILRIQQVVRGDSAAYFCASSEGQGSNQPQHFGDGTRLSIL.

The chain links TRBV25-1 to TRBJ2-7; D is possibly TRBD1 (5 bases). CDR3 length equals 15 residues. Germline V gives CDR1 MGHDK, CDR2 SYGVNS. V lost 1 base and J 5 bases, leaving 15 bases between the germline ends. CDR3 amino acids: CASSEWAGIPDEQYF. The DNA for the CDR3 is TGTGCCAGCAGTGAATGGGCAGGGATCCCTGACGAGCAGTACTTC.

The V call is TRBV7-9, the J call TRBJ1-1, with a weak D call TRBD1 (5 bases). The germline V gene encodes CDR1 SEHNR and CDR2 FQNEAQ (reference sequence). This CDR3 is 12 amino acids long. V lost 7 bases and J 6 bases, leaving 12 bases between the germline ends. The CDR3 DNA sequence: TGTGCCAGCATGGGGCGGAGGGCTGAAGCTTTCTTT. This sequence encodes CASMGRRAEAFF.

This chain joins TRBV29-1 and TRBJ2-7, with TRBD1 identical over 9 bases. V was pared by 3 bases and J by 1 base, with 7 bases of the junction left unmatched. The CDR3 has 15 residues. Per the germline V gene, CDR1 is SQVTM and CDR2 is ANQGSEA. The CDR3 sequence: CSVDWGQGASYEQYF. In DNA form, the CDR3 reads TGCAGCGTTGACTGGGGACAGGGAGCGTCCTACGAGCAGTACTTC.

A note on this clone: At one end, the junction sequence differs from germline, possibly due to a read error. J is TRBJ1-5 and V is TRBV7-9, with a tentative D call TRBD1 (5 bases). The CDR3 spans 16 residues. CDR1 is SEHNR and CDR2 is FQNEAQ in the germline V gene (reference sequence). The CDR3 sequence: CSSSLVGGGLNQPQHF. DNA of the CDR3: TGTTCCAGCAGCTTAGTGGGCGGGGGGTTGAATCAGCCCCAGCATTTT.

This clone was seen just once. V is TRBV2 and J is TRBJ2-3, with D maybe TRBD2 (5 bases). CDR1 is SNHLY and CDR2 is FYNNEI in the germline V gene. The CDR3 extends over 16 amino acids. Trimming pared 1 base from V and 1 base from J, leaving 12 bases between. As DNA, the CDR3 is TGTGCCAGCAGTGAAGTATTAGCGTATCGCACAGATACGCAGTATTTT. This translates into CASSEVLAYRTDTQYF. Full variable domain (rest looked up from reference TRBV2 and TRBJ2-3): EPEVTQTPSHQVTQMGQEVILRCVPISNHLYFYWYRQILGQKVEFLVSFYNNEISEKSEIFDDQFSVERPDGSNFTLKIRSTKLEDSAMYFCASSEVLAYRTDTQYFGPGTRLTVL.